Below, 25 T cell receptor beta chains from the same sample are listed, as sequenced in a study of blood T cell repertoires in COVID-19 (dated by TCRdb to the early 2020s). The library came from the immunoSEQ multiplex PCR assay. The table comes from immuneACCESS by way of TCRdb, which keeps in-frame sequences with V and J called. Part of the clones is missing from these tables; in studies checked, under half for an unresolved V gene and the rest for unknown reasons. The sample contains about 130,000 clones, roughly 86% of them found a single time. The leading ten clones occupy roughly 18% of the sample. The sample comprised peripheral blood. Receptor source: a woman aged 45 to 65 who had recovered from COVID-19.

The chain couples TRBV7-3 to TRBJ2-7; the match to TRBD2 covers 12 bases. Looked up from germline, CDR1 is SGHTA and CDR2 is FQGTGA. This CDR3 has 15 residues. V was pared by 4 bases and J by 7 bases, with 8 bases of the junction left unmatched. The CDR3, as DNA: TGTGCCAGCAGCTCCCAGACTAGCGGGAGTAATGAGCAGTACTTC. Its translation is CASSSQTSGSNEQYF.

DNA for the CDR3: TGTGCCAGCAAACCGGGACAGACTCACACTGAAGCTTTCTTT. Its protein product is CASKPGQTHTEAFF. The rearrangement uses TRBV6-5 and TRBJ1-1; 7 bases fit TRBD1. V was clipped by 7 bases and J by 3 bases; unmatched bases: 8. This CDR3 has 14 amino acids. The V gene's germline CDR1 is MNHEY and CDR2 SVGAGI.

The chain uses TRBV6-1 and TRBJ1-2, with TRBD1 matching 7 bases. This CDR3 region has 17 residues. Germline V lookup: CDR1 MNHNS, CDR2 SASEGT. V trimming: 1 base; J trimming: 4 bases; junction bases outside the gene matches: 12. The CDR3 region is CASSEGSGTGARYGYTF. In nucleotides, the CDR3 is TGTGCCAGCAGTGAAGGAAGTGGTACAGGGGCCCGCTATGGCTACACCTTC.

The rearrangement uses TRBV5-4 and TRBJ1-2; D gene ambiguous. The CDR3 covers 15 residues. Germline V gene sequence: CDR1 SGHNT, CDR2 YYREEE (reference sequence). The V gene lost 0 bases and the J gene lost 0 bases, with 9 bases spanning the gap. The CDR3 bases are TGTGCCAGCAGCTTGGCCAGCGGTACTAACTATGGCTACACCTTC. Translation gives CASSLASGTNYGYTF.

The chain joins TRBV6-2 or TRBV6-3 to TRBJ1-1, with D unclear. This CDR3 contains 13 residues. Germline loops: CDR1 MNHEY, CDR2 SVGEGT. The germline V and J ends were trimmed by 2 bases and 0 bases, with 4 bases remaining between them. CDR3 DNA: TGTGCCAGCAGTTACACGGTGAACACTGAAGCTTTCTTT. Protein product: CASSYTVNTEAFF.

This rearrangement joins TRBV20-1 to TRBJ1-1; D remains ambiguous. CDR3 length equals 11 residues. Germline CDR1 reads DFQATT; CDR2 reads SNEGSKA (reference sequence). As DNA, the CDR3 is TGCAGCCCAACCCGGGACACTGAAGCTTTCTTT. This sequence encodes CSPTRDTEAFF.

The chain is built from TRBV16 and TRBJ2-2; D perhaps matches TRBD2 (5 bases). Germline lookup yields CDR1 KGHSY and CDR2 FQNENV. Trimming took off 8 bases at V and 5 bases at J, with 9 bases between the two ends. The CDR3 sequence is 12 residues long. In DNA, the CDR3 is TGTGCCAGCCGGGGAGCGACCGGGGAGCTGTTTTTT. Amino acids: CASRGATGELFF.

The chain employs TRBV18 and TRBJ1-2; D possibly corresponds to TRBD1 (5 bases). V was cut by 3 bases and J by 7 bases, with 21 bases left in between. The CDR3 is 16 residues long. In germline, CDR1 is KGHSH, CDR2 LQKENI. The CDR3 reads CASSPPGSQGLGGYTF. CDR3 DNA sequence: TGTGCCAGCTCACCCCCGGGTAGCCAGGGTCTAGGTGGCTACACCTTC.

This chain links TRBV5-1 with TRBJ2-3; possible D gene TRBD2, 6 bases. The CDR3 length is 15 residues. Looked up from germline, CDR1 is SGHRS and CDR2 is YFSETQ. Trimming left V 1 base short and J 6 bases short, with 15 bases between. The chain's CDR3 is CASSLKAGGQDTQYF. The CDR3 bases are TGCGCCAGCAGCTTGAAAGCGGGTGGGCAGGATACGCAGTATTTT.

The rearrangement joins TRBV5-1 to TRBJ2-3; D is possibly TRBD2 (5 bases). Germline V gene data show CDR1 as SGHRS and CDR2 as YFSETQ. CDR3 length equals 14 residues. Between the trimmed V and J ends, which lost 4 bases and 14 bases, there was a span of 23 bases. The chain's CDR3 is CASSPPMSGTRPYF. The CDR3 DNA reads as TGCGCCAGCAGCCCCCCTATGAGCGGCACCCGTCCGTATTTT.

V usage is TRBV5-1 and J usage is TRBJ1-1; a possible D gene is TRBD1 (6 bases). Germline loops: CDR1 SGHRS, CDR2 YFSETQ. The CDR3 has 15 residues. Trimming removed 0 bases from V and 5 bases from J, with 14 bases in between. The CDR3 nucleotides are TGCGCCAGCAGCTTGGCGCAGGGACAAAGGACTGAAGCTTTCTTT. This encodes CASSLAQGQRTEAFF. Full variable domain (remainder filled in from reference TRBV5-1 and TRBJ1-1): KAGVTQTPRYLIKTRGQQVTLSCSPISGHRSVSWYQQTPGQGLQFLFEYFSETQRNKGNFPGRFSGRQFSNSRSEMNVSTLELGDSALYLCASSLAQGQRTEAFFGQGTRLTVV.

In regard to this clone: The junction does not match germline at one end; this may be a read error. This chain joins TRBV7-8 and TRBJ1-2, with 7 nucleotides matching TRBD1. Germline V gene sequence: CDR1 SGHVS, CDR2 FQNEAQ. The CDR3 spans 15 residues. CDR3 loop: CASSIQQGKSGGYTF. The CDR3 DNA sequence: TGTGCCAGCAGCATACAACAGGGGAAATCGGGTGGCTACACCTTT.

The rearrangement joins TRBV20-1 to TRBJ2-3; a possible D gene is TRBD2 (6 bases). This CDR3 is 11 amino acids long. Germline CDR1 is DFQATT and CDR2 is SNEGSKA (reference sequence). This CDR3 reads CSGRGLDTQYF. The CDR3 nucleotides read TGCAGCGGTCGGGGGTTGGATACGCAGTATTTT.

The chain is built from TRBV27 and TRBJ1-3; 11 nucleotides align to TRBD1. Trimming removed 7 bases from V and 3 bases from J; junction bases left unmatched: 11. Germline V gives CDR1 MNHEY, CDR2 SMNVEV (reference sequence). This CDR3 region has 17 residues. CDR3 loop: CASTHRTGGRGGNTIYF. The CDR3 DNA reads TGTGCCAGCACCCACCGGACAGGGGGCAGGGGTGGAAACACCATATATTTT.

J is TRBJ1-5 and V is TRBV3-1 (or the pseudogene TRBV3-2), with D possibly being TRBD1 (5 bases). The CDR3 covers 14 residues. V was cut by 1 base and J by 1 base, with 5 bases left in between. Germline V gene lookup returns CDR1 LGHDT and CDR2 YNNKEL (reference sequence). For the CDR3, the DNA is TGTGCCAGCAGCCAAGGACAGAGCAATCAGCCCCAGCATTTT. It is translated as CASSQGQSNQPQHF.

This chain connects TRBV6-4 to TRBJ2-3, with D perhaps matching TRBD2 (5 bases). Trimming shortened V by 6 bases and J by 3 bases, and 16 bases separated the two germline ends. This CDR3 is 15 amino acids long. Germline loops: CDR1 MRHNA, CDR2 SNTAGT. For the CDR3, the DNA is TGTGCCAGCAGAGCCGTGGGGTCGGGGACAGATACGCAGTATTTT. Encoded protein: CASRAVGSGTDTQYF.

The chain carries TRBV4-3 and TRBJ2-7; TRBD1 matches 7 bases. The ends lost 2 bases at V and 1 base at J; junction bases unmatched: 14. There are 18 residues in the CDR3. The germline V gene encodes CDR1 LGHNA and CDR2 YSLEER. The CDR3 is CASSQWGRGYLQSYEQYF. CDR3 coding DNA: TGCGCCAGCAGCCAATGGGGCAGGGGGTATTTGCAGTCCTACGAGCAGTACTTC.

The rearrangement links TRBV4-1 to TRBJ1-2, with a possible D match to TRBD1 (5 bases). The V gene lost 1 base and the J gene lost 8 bases, with 17 bases spanning the gap. Germline V lookup: CDR1 MGHRA, CDR2 YSYEKL. This CDR3 comprises 15 residues. CDR3 amino acids: CASSQVGGRGRGYTF. The CDR3 nucleotides are TGCGCCAGCAGCCAAGTTGGTGGTCGGGGGAGAGGCTACACCTTC.

The chain links TRBV4-2 to TRBJ1-1; D unclear. V lost 1 base and J 5 bases, leaving 14 bases between the germline ends. The CDR3 contains 15 residues. CDR1 is LGHNA, CDR2 YNFKEQ, per germline. CDR3 region: CASSQGNSGWTEAFF. CDR3 nucleotides: TGTGCCAGCAGCCAAGGCAATTCGGGATGGACTGAAGCTTTCTTT.

The table lists this clone with many counts. CDR3 nucleotides: TGTGCCAGCAGTAAGCCTAGCACAGATACGCAGTATTTT. Translated: CASSKPSTDTQYF. This chain joins TRBV6-5 and TRBJ2-3; unclear D gene. The CDR3 is 13 amino acids. CDR1 is MNHEY, CDR2 SVGAGI, per germline. V lost 5 bases to trimming and J lost 0 bases, with 6 bases between them.

The chain carries TRBV5-8 and TRBJ2-1; 9 bases are shared with TRBD1. V lost 3 bases and J lost 3; bases outside the gene matches: 13. Germline V gene sequence: CDR1 SGHTS, CDR2 YDEGEE. This CDR3 comprises 18 residues. This CDR3 reads CASSSTSGTGPGYNEQFF. CDR3 DNA sequence: TGTGCCAGCAGCTCCACATCCGGGACAGGGCCCGGCTACAATGAGCAGTTCTTC.

The genes are TRBV18 and TRBJ2-3; TRBD1 matches at 7 bases. Germline CDR1 reads KGHSH; CDR2 reads LQKENI. The V and J ends lost 4 bases and 1 base, in that order; junction bases with no gene match: 5. The CDR3 loop spans 15 amino acids. CDR3 loop: CASSRQGRGTDTQYF. The CDR3 nucleotides read TGTGCCAGCTCACGACAGGGACGGGGCACAGATACGCAGTATTTT.

The J gene is TRBJ1-3, the V gene TRBV7-9; 7 nucleotides match TRBD1. The CDR3 length is 15 residues. CDR1 and CDR2 from the germline V gene are SEHNR and FQNEAQ (reference sequence). V shed 5 bases, J shed 3 bases, and the junction held 7 bases outside the gene matches. CDR3 bases: TGTGCCAGCAGCCCCCCCGGGACAGTTGGAAACACCATATATTTT. As protein: CASSPPGTVGNTIYF.

This clone is a singleton in its sample. The V call is TRBV4-1, the J call TRBJ1-4; 7 nucleotides match TRBD1. The CDR3 spans 16 residues. Per the germline V gene, CDR1 is MGHRA and CDR2 is YSYEKL. With 1 base clipped from V and 1 base from J, the junction kept 3 bases outside the gene matches. The CDR3 sequence: CASSQGQGGTNEKLFF. CDR3 nucleotide sequence: TGCGCCAGCAGCCAAGGACAGGGCGGAACTAATGAAAAACTGTTTTTT.

This clone was recorded a few times. V gene TRBV7-9 combines with J gene TRBJ1-2; D remains ambiguous. V lost 5 bases, J lost 3 bases, and 13 bases lay in between. The CDR3 has 14 amino acids. CDR1 and CDR2 (germline): SEHNR, FQNEAQ (reference sequence). CDR3 sequence (DNA): TGTGCCAGCAGCCACCCGGGAGGTTACTATGGCTACACCTTC. Translated: CASSHPGGYYGYTF.